In this sample, the clone carrying this T cell receptor beta chain turned up many times. Its specificity is not known. These data originate in a study of T-cell reconstitution after alpha-beta-depleted transplantation in children. The length of the CDR3 is 14 residues. Findings of the study overall: Where some patients showed high TCRbeta diversity at day 60, it came from recipient T cells and thymic progenitors that had survived. The study reportedly traced alpha-beta T cells about two months after transplant to several hundred expanded graft clones. The main origin of T-cell counts and diversity one year after transplant was newly produced T cells.

It was with unique molecular identifiers that the TCRbeta library was prepared. One entry per CDR3 protein, called by TCRdb with MiXCR from the PCR reads. The repertoire includes over 400,000 distinct CDR3 sequences, 43% of them detected once, and roughly a quarter sits in the top ten. The chain recombines TRBV21-1 with TRBJ2-7. TRBV21-1 is given as a pseudogene. This clonotype was obtained from a girl aged 2 to 10 with aplastic anemia, due to receive a stem cell transplant. The sample was PBMCs, taken before TCRalphabeta/CD19-depleted stem cell transplant. CDR3 sequence: CASSKNVSSYEQYF. The CDR3 DNA reads TGTGCCAGCAGCAAAAACGTGAGCTCATACGAGCAGTACTTC.